The clone carrying this TCR beta chain has just one count. Study processing details: Estimation of nucleated cell counts relied on the amplification of reference gene primers. Sequenced by immunoSEQ multiplex PCR; TCRdb stores in-frame clones only, minus some. V and J calls and clone size come straight from that table; D and trimming were deduced from the DNA. This table has about 170,000 clones, around 82% appearing once. This entry comes from a study of blood T cell repertoires in COVID-19. Study-level information: Samples taken during acute and convalescent COVID-19 were collected in the United States, Italy and Spain. PBMCs, B-cell-depleted T cells, or T cells provided the cDNA or gDNA that made up the material.

The V gene's germline CDR1 is SGHAT and CDR2 FQDESV (reference sequence). J was trimmed by 2 bases and V by 4 bases; bases with no gene match: 5. This CDR3 region has 16 residues. This receptor was identified in a man aged 55 to 70 who had recovered from COVID-19. This chain uses TRBV11-1 with TRBJ2-3, with TRBD2 matching over 11 bases. Sequenced input: peripheral blood. CDR3 coding DNA: TGTGCCAGCAGCTCGGGACTAGCGGCCCTCACAGATACGCAGTATTTT. Residues: CASSSGLAALTDTQYF.